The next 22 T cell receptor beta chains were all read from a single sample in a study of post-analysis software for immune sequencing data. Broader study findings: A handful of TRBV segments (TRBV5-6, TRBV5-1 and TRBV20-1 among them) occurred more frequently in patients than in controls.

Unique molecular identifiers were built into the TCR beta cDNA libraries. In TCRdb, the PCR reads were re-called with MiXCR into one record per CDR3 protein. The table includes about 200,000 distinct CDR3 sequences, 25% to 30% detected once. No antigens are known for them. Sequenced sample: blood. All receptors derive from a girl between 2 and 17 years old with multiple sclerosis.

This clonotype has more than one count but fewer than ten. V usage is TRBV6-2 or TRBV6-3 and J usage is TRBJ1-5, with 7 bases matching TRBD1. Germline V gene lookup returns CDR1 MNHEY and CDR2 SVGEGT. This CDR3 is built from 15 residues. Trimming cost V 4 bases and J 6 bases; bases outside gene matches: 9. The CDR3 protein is CASSSAGQRGQPQHF. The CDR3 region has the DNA TGTGCCAGCAGTTCCGCGGGACAGAGAGGTCAGCCCCAGCATTTT.

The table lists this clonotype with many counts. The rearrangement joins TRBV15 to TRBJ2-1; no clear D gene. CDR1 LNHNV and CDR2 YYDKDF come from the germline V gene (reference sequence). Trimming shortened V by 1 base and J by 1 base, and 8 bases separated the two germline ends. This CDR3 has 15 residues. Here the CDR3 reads CATSRVAISYNEQFF. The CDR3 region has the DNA TGTGCCACCAGCAGAGTGGCGATATCCTACAATGAGCAGTTCTTC.

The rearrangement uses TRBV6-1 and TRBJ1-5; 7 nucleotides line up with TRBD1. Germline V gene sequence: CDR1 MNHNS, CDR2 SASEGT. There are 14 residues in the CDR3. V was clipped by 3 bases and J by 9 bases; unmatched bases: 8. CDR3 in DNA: TGTGCCAGCAGTGATAGACAGGGACGGGCGCCCCAGCATTTT. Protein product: CASSDRQGRAPQHF.

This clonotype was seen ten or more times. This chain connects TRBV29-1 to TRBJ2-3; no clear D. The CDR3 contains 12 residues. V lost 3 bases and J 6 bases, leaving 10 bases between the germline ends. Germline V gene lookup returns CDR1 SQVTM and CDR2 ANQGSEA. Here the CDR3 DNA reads TGCAGCGTTGATGGCGGACGCGATACGCAGTATTTT. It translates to CSVDGGRDTQYF.

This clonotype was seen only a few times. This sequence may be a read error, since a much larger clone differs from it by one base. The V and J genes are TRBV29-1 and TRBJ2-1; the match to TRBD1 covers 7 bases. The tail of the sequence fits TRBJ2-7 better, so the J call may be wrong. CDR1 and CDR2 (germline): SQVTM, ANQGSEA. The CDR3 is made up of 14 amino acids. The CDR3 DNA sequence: TGCAGCGTTGCCCGTCAGGGGGATTACAATGAGCAGTACTTC. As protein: CSVARQGDYNEQYF.

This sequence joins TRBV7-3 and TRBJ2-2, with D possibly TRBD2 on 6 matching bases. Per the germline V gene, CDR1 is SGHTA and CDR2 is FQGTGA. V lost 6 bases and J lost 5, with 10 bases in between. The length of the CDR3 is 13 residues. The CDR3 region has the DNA TGTGCCAGCAGGATGCGGGGTACCGGGGAGCTGTTTTTT. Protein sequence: CASRMRGTGELFF.

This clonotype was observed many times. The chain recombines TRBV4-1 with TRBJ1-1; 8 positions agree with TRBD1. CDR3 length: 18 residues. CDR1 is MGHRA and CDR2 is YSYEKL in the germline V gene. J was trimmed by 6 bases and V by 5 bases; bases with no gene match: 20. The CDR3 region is CASSLTLRTGRGPAEAFF. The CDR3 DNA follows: TGCGCCAGCAGCTTAACGTTAAGGACAGGGCGGGGGCCGGCTGAAGCTTTCTTT.

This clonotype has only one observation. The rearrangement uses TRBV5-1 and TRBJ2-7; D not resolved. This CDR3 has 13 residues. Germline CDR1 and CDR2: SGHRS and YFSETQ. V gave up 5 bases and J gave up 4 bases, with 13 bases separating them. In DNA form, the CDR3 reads TGCGCCAGCAGTCCTTACCCCAATTACGAGCAGTACTTC. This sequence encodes CASSPYPNYEQYF.

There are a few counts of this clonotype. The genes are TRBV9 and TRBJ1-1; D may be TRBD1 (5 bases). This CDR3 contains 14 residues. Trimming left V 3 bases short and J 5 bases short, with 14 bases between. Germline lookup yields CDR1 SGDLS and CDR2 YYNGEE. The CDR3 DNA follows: TGTGCCAGCAGCGACGGGGGGGGAGGGACTGAAGCTTTCTTT. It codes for CASSDGGGGTEAFF.

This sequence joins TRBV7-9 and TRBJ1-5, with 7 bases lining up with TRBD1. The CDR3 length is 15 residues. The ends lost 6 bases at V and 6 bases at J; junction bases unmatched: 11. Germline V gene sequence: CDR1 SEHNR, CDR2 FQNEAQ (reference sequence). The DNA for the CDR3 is TGTGCCAGCAGTACAAGTCGACAGGGAGGTCAGCCCCAGCATTTT. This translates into CASSTSRQGGQPQHF.

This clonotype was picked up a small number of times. The CDR3 reads CASSRSIRNEQFF. The CDR3 bases are TGTGCCAGCAGCCGGTCGATACGCAATGAGCAGTTCTTC. The genes are TRBV27 and TRBJ2-1; D is unresolved. CDR3 length: 13 amino acids. Germline CDR1 MNHEY, CDR2 SMNVEV (reference sequence). Between the trimmed V and J ends, which lost 6 bases and 6 bases, there was a span of 12 bases.

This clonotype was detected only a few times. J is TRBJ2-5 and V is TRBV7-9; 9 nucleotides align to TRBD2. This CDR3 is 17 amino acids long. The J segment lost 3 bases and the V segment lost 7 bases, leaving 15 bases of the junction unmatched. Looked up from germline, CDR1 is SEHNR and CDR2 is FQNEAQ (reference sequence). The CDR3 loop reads CASTLAGMFFLEETQYF. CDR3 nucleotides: TGTGCCAGCACCCTAGCGGGGATGTTTTTTTTGGAAGAGACCCAGTACTTC.

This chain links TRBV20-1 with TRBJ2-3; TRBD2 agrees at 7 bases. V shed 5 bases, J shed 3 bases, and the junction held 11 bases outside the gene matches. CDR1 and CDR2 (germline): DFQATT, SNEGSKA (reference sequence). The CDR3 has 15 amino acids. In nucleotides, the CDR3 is TGCAGTGCTGTGGCAGCGGGATTAATGACAGATACGCAGTATTTT. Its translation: CSAVAAGLMTDTQYF.

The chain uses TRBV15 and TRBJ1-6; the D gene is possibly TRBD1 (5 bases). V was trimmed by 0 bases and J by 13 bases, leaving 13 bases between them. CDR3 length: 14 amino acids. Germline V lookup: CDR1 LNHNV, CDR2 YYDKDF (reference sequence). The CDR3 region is CATSRDRAGAPLHF. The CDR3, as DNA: TGTGCCACCAGCAGAGATCGCGCCGGGGCCCCCCTCCACTTT.

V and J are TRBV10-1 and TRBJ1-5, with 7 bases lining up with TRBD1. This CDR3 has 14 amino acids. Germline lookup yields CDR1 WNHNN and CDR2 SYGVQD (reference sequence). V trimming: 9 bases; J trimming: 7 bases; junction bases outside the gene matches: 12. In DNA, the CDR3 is TGCGCCAGACGAGACAGGGAGGGAGGGCAGCCCCAGCATTTT. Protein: CARRDREGGQPQHF.

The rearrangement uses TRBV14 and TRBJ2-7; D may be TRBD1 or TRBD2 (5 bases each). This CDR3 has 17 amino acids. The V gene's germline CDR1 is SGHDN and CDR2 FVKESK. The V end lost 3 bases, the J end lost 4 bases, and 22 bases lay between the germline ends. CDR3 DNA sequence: TGTGCCAGCAGCCAGTTAGGGGCGAAAGGGACCTTATACGAGCAGTACTTC. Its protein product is CASSQLGAKGTLYEQYF.

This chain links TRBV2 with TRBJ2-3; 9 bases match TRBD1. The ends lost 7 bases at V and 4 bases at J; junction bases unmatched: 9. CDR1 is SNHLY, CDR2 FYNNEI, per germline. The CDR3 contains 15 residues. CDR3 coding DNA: TGTGCCAGCAAAACAAACAGGGGGCGAGCAGATACGCAGTATTTT. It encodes CASKTNRGRADTQYF.

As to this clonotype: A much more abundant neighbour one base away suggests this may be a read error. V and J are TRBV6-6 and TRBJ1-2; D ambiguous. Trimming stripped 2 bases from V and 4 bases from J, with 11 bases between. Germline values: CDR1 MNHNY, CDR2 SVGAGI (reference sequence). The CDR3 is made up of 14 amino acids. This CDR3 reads CASSYPQSSYGYTF. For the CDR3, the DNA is TGTGCCAGCAGTTACCCCCAGTCCAGCTATGGCTACACCTTC.

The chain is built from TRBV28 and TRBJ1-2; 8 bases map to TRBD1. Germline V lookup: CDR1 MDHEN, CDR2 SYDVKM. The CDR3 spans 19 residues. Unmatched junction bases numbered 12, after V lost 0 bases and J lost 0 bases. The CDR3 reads CASSLWPASTGGPNYGYTF. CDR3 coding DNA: TGTGCCAGCAGTTTATGGCCCGCGTCTACAGGGGGTCCTAACTATGGCTACACCTTC.

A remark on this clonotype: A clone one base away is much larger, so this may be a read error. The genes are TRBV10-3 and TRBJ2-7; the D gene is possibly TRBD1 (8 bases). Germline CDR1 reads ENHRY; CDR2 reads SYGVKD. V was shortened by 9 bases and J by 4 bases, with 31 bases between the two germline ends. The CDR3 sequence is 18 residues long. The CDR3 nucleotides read TGTGCCATTACTAAAGGACAGGGAGGGAGCGGCGGGATTTACGAGCAGTACTTC. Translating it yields CAITKGQGGSGGIYEQYF.

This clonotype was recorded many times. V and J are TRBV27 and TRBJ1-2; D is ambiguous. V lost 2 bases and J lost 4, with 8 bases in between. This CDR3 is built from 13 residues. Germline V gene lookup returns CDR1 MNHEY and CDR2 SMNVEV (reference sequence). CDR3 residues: CASSLGASYGYTF. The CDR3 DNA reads TGTGCCAGCAGTTTAGGTGCCAGCTATGGCTACACCTTC.

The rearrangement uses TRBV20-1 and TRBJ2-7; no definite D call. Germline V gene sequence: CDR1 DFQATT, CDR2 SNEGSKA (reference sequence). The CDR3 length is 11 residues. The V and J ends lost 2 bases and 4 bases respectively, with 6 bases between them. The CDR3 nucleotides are TGCAGTGCTAGATTGGGGTACGAGCAGTACTTC. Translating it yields CSARLGYEQYF.